The T cell receptor beta chain under discussion was sequenced for a study of technical replicates of blood from a few donors. Using immunoSEQ multiplex PCR, the repertoire was profiled, and TCRdb retains in-frame clones only, with some absent. Among around 76,000 clones listed, roughly 90% were seen once. Germline assignment: CDR1 SGHAT and CDR2 FQNNGV. With V trimmed by 5 bases and J by 4 bases, 6 bases remained unmatched. This CDR3 is 14 amino acids long. V gene TRBV11-2 combines with J gene TRBJ2-5; 8 bases match TRBD1. The origin of this receptor is a human donor in good health. Material: T cells isolated from PBMCs. The CDR3 loop reads CASSPDRVAETQYF. The CDR3 DNA is TGTGCCAGCAGCCCGGACAGGGTGGCAGAGACCCAGTACTTC. The whole variable domain, remainder taken from reference TRBV11-2 and TRBJ2-5, is EAGVAQSPRYKIIEKRQSVAFWCNPISGHATLYWYQQILGQGPKLLIQFQNNGVVDDSQLPKDRFSAERLKGVDSTLKIQPAKLEDSAVYLCASSPDRVAETQYFGPGTRLLVL.